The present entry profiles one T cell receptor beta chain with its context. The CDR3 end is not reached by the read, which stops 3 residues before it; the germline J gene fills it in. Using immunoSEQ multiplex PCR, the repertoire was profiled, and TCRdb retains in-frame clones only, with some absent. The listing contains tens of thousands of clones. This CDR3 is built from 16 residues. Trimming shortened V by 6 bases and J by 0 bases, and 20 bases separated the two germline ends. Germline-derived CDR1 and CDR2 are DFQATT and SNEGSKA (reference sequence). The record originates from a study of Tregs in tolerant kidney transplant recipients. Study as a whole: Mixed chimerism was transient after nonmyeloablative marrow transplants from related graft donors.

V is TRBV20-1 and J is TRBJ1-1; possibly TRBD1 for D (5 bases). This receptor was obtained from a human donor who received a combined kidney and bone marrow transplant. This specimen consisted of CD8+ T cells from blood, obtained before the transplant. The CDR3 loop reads CSAWVSGMVMNTEAFF. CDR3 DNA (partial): TGCAGTGCATGGGTCTCAGGGATGGTAATGAACACTGAA.